The TCR beta chain described here comes from a study of blood T cell repertoires in COVID-19. For the study at large: Whether acute or convalescent, the COVID-19 samples came from the United States, Italy and Spain. Sources were T cells, B-cell-depleted T cells, or PBMCs; the material itself was cDNA or gDNA.

In the source study's methods: Estimated nucleated cell counts came from reference gene primer amplification. TCRdb keeps only in-frame clones here, not all; method: immunoSEQ multiplex PCR. V, J and clone size were drawn from that table, and D and trimming were deduced from the DNA. The profile shows 250,000 to 350,000 clones, around 92% of them singletons. There are 14 residues in the CDR3. V was trimmed by 2 bases and J by 3 bases, leaving 11 bases between them. Germline V gives CDR1 SGHAT, CDR2 FQNNGV. The V and J genes are TRBV11-2 and TRBJ2-7, with D unresolved. The TCR comes from a man younger than 30 who had recovered from COVID-19. Sequencing input: peripheral blood. As DNA, the CDR3 is TGTGCCAGCAGCTTATCGCGCACTTACTACGAGCAGTACTTC. This translates into CASSLSRTYYEQYF.